This TCR beta chain stems from a study of regulatory T cells in long-lasting Graves disease. The V end lost 6 bases, the J end lost 8 bases, and 13 bases lay between the germline ends. Germline loops: CDR1 KGHSH, CDR2 LQKENI. The CDR3 spans 13 residues. This clonotype was recorded many times. Time point specified: newly diagnosed GD, antithyroid drugs for less than 3 months. PBMCs provided the RNA from which the TCR library was made. Through Arm-PCR of CDR3 regions and iRepertoire HTBI primers, TCR beta libraries were built. TCRdb independently ran MiXCR on the multiplex PCR reads; one entry per CDR3 protein. The sample yields around 500,000 distinct CDR3 sequences, around 12% seen once. These records were also assigned to another study, of T cells in Graves' hyperthyroidism and ophthalmopathy. This second study notes: The study defined stable Graves' hyperthyroidism as no ophthalmopathy progression within 18 months.

The sample consisted of peripheral blood mononuclear cells (PBMCs), taken at new diagnosis, from a patient treated with antithyroid drugs. The receptor comes from a woman between 25 and 40 years old with Graves disease. The rearrangement uses TRBV18 and TRBJ1-4, with D perhaps matching TRBD1 (5 bases). CDR3 in amino acids: CASSLREKEKLFF. In nucleotides, the CDR3 is TGTGCCAGCTCCCTCAGGGAGAAGGAAAAACTGTTTTTT.